Presented here are 18 T cell receptor beta chains from one specimen sequenced in a study of cytomegalovirus exposure and HLA in healthy donors. The PCR contained 60 Vbeta and 13 Jbeta primers. The table came from immunoSEQ multiplex PCR; TCRdb's copy has only in-frame clones and leaves some out. Here the sample spans 130,000 or so clones, 77% being singletons. Source material: PBMCs. The source is a man aged 18 to 29 in good health and CMV-seropositive.

The V gene is TRBV5-4, the J gene TRBJ1-2; 7 bases line up with TRBD1. Trimming took 4 bases from V and 4 from J; bases not matched to a gene: 10. Germline CDR1 reads SGHNT; CDR2 reads YYREEE (reference sequence). The CDR3 spans 15 residues. CDR3 region: CASSPRYRGGYGYTF. Written as DNA, the CDR3 is TGTGCCAGCAGCCCCAGGTACAGGGGCGGCTATGGCTACACCTTC.

On this clone itself: One end of the junction varies from germline; a read error may be responsible. The J gene is TRBJ1-4, the V gene TRBV7-9; the D is unclear. CDR1 is SEHNR, CDR2 FQNEAQ, per germline (reference sequence). CDR3 length equals 12 residues. DNA of the CDR3: TGTTCCAGCGCGCGGAGTAATGAAAAACTGTTTTTT. This codes for CSSARSNEKLFF.

This chain connects TRBV9 to TRBJ1-1; D gene uncertain. Germline loops: CDR1 SGDLS, CDR2 YYNGEE. V was cut by 1 base and J by 4 bases, with 8 bases left in between. This CDR3 contains 13 residues. Here the CDR3 DNA reads TGTGCCAGCAGCGTATTTGAAGCCACTGAAGCTTTCTTT. As protein: CASSVFEATEAFF.

As DNA, the CDR3 is TGCGCCAGCAGCCAAGTCGACAGGGAGCAGCCCCAGCATTTT. This translates into CASSQVDREQPQHF. The genes are TRBV4-1 and TRBJ1-5, with 7 bases fitting TRBD1. Unmatched junction bases numbered 4, after V lost 1 base and J lost 7 bases. CDR1 and CDR2 from the germline V gene are MGHRA and YSYEKL. This CDR3 is 14 amino acids long.

The V gene is TRBV27, the J gene TRBJ2-1; possible D gene TRBD2, 6 bases. Germline V gene sequence: CDR1 MNHEY, CDR2 SMNVEV (reference sequence). CDR3 length: 16 residues. Trimming removed 3 bases at V and 1 base at J, with 13 bases between. The CDR3 sequence is CASSFLGGESYNEQFF. For the CDR3, the DNA is TGTGCCAGCAGTTTCCTCGGGGGTGAATCCTACAATGAGCAGTTCTTC.

The V gene is TRBV9, the J gene TRBJ2-2; D gene unclear. Germline V gene data show CDR1 as SGDLS and CDR2 as YYNGEE. Trimming left V 0 bases short and J 5 bases short, with 8 bases between. This CDR3 contains 14 residues. The CDR3 coding sequence is TGTGCCAGCAGCGTAGCTATCGCGACCGGGGAGCTGTTTTTT. Its protein is CASSVAIATGELFF. Drawing the rest from reference TRBV9 and TRBJ2-2, the complete variable domain is DSGVTQTPKHLITATGQRVTLRCSPRSGDLSVYWYQQSLDQGLQFLIQYYNGEERAKGNILERFSAQQFPDLHSELNLSSLELGDSALYFCASSVAIATGELFFGEGSRLTVL.

The gene calls are TRBV5-1 and TRBJ2-5, with 8 bases fitting TRBD2. CDR1 is SGHRS and CDR2 is YFSETQ in the germline V gene. The CDR3 totals 14 residues. The V segment lost 3 bases and the J segment 3 bases; nucleotides outside the gene matches: 4. In DNA form, the CDR3 reads TGCGCCAGCAGCTCGGGGACTAGTAAAGAGACCCAGTACTTC. Amino acid sequence: CASSSGTSKETQYF.

The chain is built from TRBV6-5 and TRBJ1-2; tentative D call: TRBD1 (6 bases). Germline loops: CDR1 MNHEY, CDR2 SVGAGI. The CDR3 length is 15 residues. V lost 6 bases to trimming and J lost 1 base, with 15 bases between them. In nucleotides, the CDR3 is TGTGCCAGCAGCAACCCCAGGGGTCATAACTATGGCTACACCTTC. Amino acid sequence: CASSNPRGHNYGYTF.

The chain's CDR3 is CASSLGTSAYEQYF. For the CDR3, the DNA is TGCGCCAGCAGCTTAGGGACTAGCGCCTACGAGCAGTACTTC. This chain uses TRBV5-1 with TRBJ2-7; 10 nucleotides align to TRBD2. Per germline, CDR1 SGHRS and CDR2 YFSETQ. The CDR3 covers 14 residues. With 2 bases clipped from V and 2 bases from J, the junction kept 1 base outside the gene matches.

The CDR3 reads CASSQGRGEQYF. The DNA of the CDR3 is TGTGCCAGCAGCCAAGGAAGGGGCGAGCAGTACTTC. The chain joins TRBV14 to TRBJ2-7; perhaps TRBD1 as D (5 bases). In germline, CDR1 is SGHDN, CDR2 FVKESK. Trimming shortened V by 1 base and J by 6 bases, and 7 bases separated the two germline ends. The length of the CDR3 is 12 residues.

V usage is TRBV10-3 and J usage is TRBJ2-7; 9 nucleotides match TRBD1. V lost 10 bases, J lost 0 bases, and 10 bases stayed unmatched. Per germline, CDR1 ENHRY and CDR2 SYGVKD. The CDR3 totals 15 residues. The CDR3: CATVEGQGGSYEQYF. CDR3 sequence (DNA): TGTGCCACCGTCGAGGGACAGGGTGGCTCCTACGAGCAGTACTTC.

V usage is TRBV18 and J usage is TRBJ2-3; D is perhaps TRBD1 (6 bases). The germline V gene encodes CDR1 KGHSH and CDR2 LQKENI. This CDR3 is built from 17 residues. Trimming cost V 3 bases and J 2 bases, with 18 bases left between them. CDR3 sequence reads: CASSPRDGTQNTDTQYF. The CDR3 coding sequence is TGTGCCAGCTCACCGCGAGACGGGACACAGAACACAGATACGCAGTATTTT.

This clone has just a few counts. The rearrangement uses TRBV10-2 and TRBJ2-7, with 7 bases aligning to TRBD1. J gave up 7 bases and V 6 bases, and 18 bases lay outside the gene matches. The CDR3 extends over 16 amino acids. Germline V lookup: CDR1 WSHSY, CDR2 SAAADI. CDR3 amino acids: CASSDRRTGGLGEQYF. DNA of the CDR3: TGCGCCAGCAGCGACCGTAGGACAGGTGGTCTCGGAGAGCAGTACTTC.

This rearrangement joins TRBV6-1 to TRBJ1-1; tentative D call: TRBD1 (5 bases). Trimming shortened V by 4 bases and J by 0 bases, and 6 bases separated the two germline ends. Germline CDR1 reads MNHNS; CDR2 reads SASEGT. This CDR3 contains 13 residues. The CDR3 DNA reads TGTGCCAGCAGTGTACAGGTGAACACTGAAGCTTTCTTT. This sequence encodes CASSVQVNTEAFF.

CDR3 amino acids: CASTLDRAYSNQPQHF. Here the CDR3 DNA reads TGTGCCAGTACCTTAGACAGGGCATATAGCAATCAGCCCCAGCATTTT. The gene calls are TRBV19 and TRBJ1-5; TRBD1 agrees at 7 bases. CDR3 size: 16 residues. V shed 7 bases and J 0 bases; nucleotides not matched to a gene: 9. Per germline, CDR1 LNHDA and CDR2 SQIVND (reference sequence).

V gene TRBV2 combines with J gene TRBJ1-1, with D possibly TRBD1 on 5 matching bases. V lost 5 bases, J lost 6 bases, and 19 bases lay in between. The CDR3 consists of 15 residues. From germline, CDR1 is SNHLY and CDR2 FYNNEI. CDR3 residues: CASSPVGSRGAEAFF. The CDR3 DNA follows: TGTGCCAGCAGTCCCGTGGGATCCCGGGGGGCTGAAGCTTTCTTT.

This sequence joins TRBV18 and TRBJ1-1, with TRBD1 identical over 7 bases. CDR1 KGHSH and CDR2 LQKENI come from the germline V gene. With V trimmed by 0 bases and J by 6 bases, 10 bases remained unmatched. This CDR3 contains 16 residues. The CDR3 sequence is CASSPPVRGRSAEAFF. The CDR3 DNA reads TGTGCCAGCTCACCACCGGTTAGGGGGCGATCGGCTGAAGCTTTCTTT. Full variable domain (rest looked up from reference TRBV18 and TRBJ1-1): NAGVMQNPRHLVRRRGQEARLRCSPMKGHSHVYWYRQLPEEGLKFMVYLQKENIIDESGMPKERFSAEFPKEGPSILRIQQVVRGDSAAYFCASSPPVRGRSAEAFFGQGTRLTVV.

This clone was counted only a few times. In DNA form, the CDR3 reads TGTGCCTGGGGCGTTTTGAGGACAGGGCGAGGCGAGCAGTACTTC. It is translated as CAWGVLRTGRGEQYF. This chain joins TRBV30 and TRBJ2-7; 8 nucleotides align to TRBD1. Germline CDR1 is GTSNPN and CDR2 is SVGIG (reference sequence). CDR3 length: 15 residues. With 5 bases clipped from V and 6 bases from J, the junction kept 15 bases outside the gene matches.